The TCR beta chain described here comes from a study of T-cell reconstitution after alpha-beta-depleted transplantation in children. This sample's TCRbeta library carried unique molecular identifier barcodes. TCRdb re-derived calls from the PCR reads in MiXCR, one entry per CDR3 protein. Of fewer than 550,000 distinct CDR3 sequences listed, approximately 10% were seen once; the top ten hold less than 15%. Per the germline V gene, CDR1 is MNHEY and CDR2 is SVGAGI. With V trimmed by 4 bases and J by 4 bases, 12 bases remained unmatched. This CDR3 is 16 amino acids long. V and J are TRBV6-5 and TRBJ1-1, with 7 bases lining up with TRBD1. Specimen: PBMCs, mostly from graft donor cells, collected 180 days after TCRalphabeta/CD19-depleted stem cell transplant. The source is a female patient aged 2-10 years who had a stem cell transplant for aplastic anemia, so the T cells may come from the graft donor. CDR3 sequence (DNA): TGTGCCAGCAGTTCCATCAGGGGGGGGGAGGGCACTGAAGCTTTCTTT. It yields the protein CASSSIRGGEGTEAFF.